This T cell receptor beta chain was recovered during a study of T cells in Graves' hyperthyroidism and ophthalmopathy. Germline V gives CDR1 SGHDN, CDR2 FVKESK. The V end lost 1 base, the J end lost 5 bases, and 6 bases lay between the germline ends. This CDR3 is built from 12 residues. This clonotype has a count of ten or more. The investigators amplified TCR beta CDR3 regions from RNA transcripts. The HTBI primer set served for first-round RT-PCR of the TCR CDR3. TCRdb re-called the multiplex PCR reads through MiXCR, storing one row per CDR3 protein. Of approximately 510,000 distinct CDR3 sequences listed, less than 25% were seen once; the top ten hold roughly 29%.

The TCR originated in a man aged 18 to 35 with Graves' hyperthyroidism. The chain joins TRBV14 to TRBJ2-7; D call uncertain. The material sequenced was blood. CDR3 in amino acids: CASSQVVHEQYF. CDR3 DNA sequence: TGTGCCAGCAGCCAAGTGGTCCACGAGCAGTACTTC.